One sample yielded the 7 T cell receptor beta chains listed below, sequenced in a study of regulatory T cells in long-lasting Graves disease. The time point: newly diagnosed GD, antithyroid drugs for less than 3 months. Extracted PBMC RNA gave rise to the TCR library. CDR3 regions were amplified by Arm-PCR using iRepertoire HTBI primers to build TCR beta libraries. TCRdb itself ran the multiplex PCR reads through MiXCR, one entry per CDR3 protein. The sample includes over 450,000 distinct CDR3 sequences, about 12% of them seen just once. The sample also formed part of further work on T cells in Graves' hyperthyroidism and ophthalmopathy.

Sequenced material: peripheral blood mononuclear cells (PBMCs), taken at new diagnosis, from a patient treated with antithyroid drugs. These receptors came from a woman aged 25 to 39 with Graves disease.

This clonotype was counted between two and nine times. The rearrangement links TRBV6-1 to TRBJ1-3; D unclear. Trimming removed 5 bases at V and 2 bases at J, with 16 bases between. The CDR3 consists of 16 residues. Germline CDR1 MNHNS, CDR2 SASEGT. The CDR3 nucleotides are TGTGCCAGCAGTCGTTCACGGGGAAGCACTGGAAACACCATATATTTT. Protein: CASSRSRGSTGNTIYF.

The table lists this clonotype with many counts. The chain combines TRBV2 with TRBJ2-7, with 15 bases that match TRBD2. The CDR3 consists of 14 residues. CDR1 and CDR2 from the germline V gene are SNHLY and FYNNEI. V trimming: 6 bases; J trimming: 4 bases; junction bases outside the gene matches: 1. The CDR3 coding sequence is TGTGCCAGCAGAGGGACTAGCGGGAGGTACGAGCAGTACTTC. Translating gives CASRGTSGRYEQYF.

This clonotype was found many times. This chain uses TRBV28 with TRBJ2-7; 12 bases are shared with TRBD2. V lost 2 bases to trimming and J lost 5 bases; unmatched junction nucleotides: 4. The CDR3 extends over 15 amino acids. Germline lookup yields CDR1 MDHEN and CDR2 SYDVKM. The CDR3 DNA reads TGTGCCAGCAGTTTAGGGGGACTAGCGGGCCACGAGCAGTACTTC. It specifies CASSLGGLAGHEQYF.

This clonotype was recorded at least ten times. The chain recombines TRBV11-2 with TRBJ1-2; D is unresolved. Per germline, CDR1 SGHAT and CDR2 FQNNGV. The CDR3 is 14 residues long. V lost 3 bases, J lost 4 bases, and 12 bases lay in between. DNA for the CDR3: TGTGCCAGCAGCTTTCAGGAGGCGAGCTATGGCTACACCTTC. This encodes CASSFQEASYGYTF.

In its sample, this clonotype was seen many times. V usage is TRBV11-2 and J usage is TRBJ2-1; a possible D gene is TRBD1 (7 bases). The CDR3 contains 14 residues. CDR1 and CDR2 from the germline V gene are SGHAT and FQNNGV. The V and J ends lost 4 bases and 4 bases respectively, with 11 bases between them. This chain's CDR3 is CASSSEGAYNEQFF. The CDR3, as DNA: TGTGCCAGCAGCTCGGAGGGGGCATACAATGAGCAGTTCTTC. The full variable domain, with the rest looked up from reference TRBV11-2 and TRBJ2-1, is EAGVAQSPRYKIIEKRQSVAFWCNPISGHATLYWYQQILGQGPKLLIQFQNNGVVDDSQLPKDRFSAERLKGVDSTLKIQPAKLEDSAVYLCASSSEGAYNEQFFGPGTRLTVL.

The genes are TRBV11-2 and TRBJ2-4; TRBD1 aligns across 7 bases. The V and J ends lost 8 bases and 8 bases, in that order; junction bases with no gene match: 12. Germline lookup yields CDR1 SGHAT and CDR2 FQNNGV. The CDR3 is 14 residues long. CDR3 DNA: TGTGCCAGCCGCCCGCGACAGGGAAACGACATTCAGTACTTC. It is translated as CASRPRQGNDIQYF.

This clonotype was recorded many times. The rearrangement joins TRBV2 to TRBJ1-5; maybe TRBD1 (6 bases). V gave up 8 bases and J gave up 3 bases, with 14 bases separating them. The CDR3 spans 14 residues. Germline V gene sequence: CDR1 SNHLY, CDR2 FYNNEI. CDR3 sequence reads: CASRSSGDNQPQHF. In nucleotides, the CDR3 is TGTGCCAGCCGGAGTTCAGGGGACAATCAGCCCCAGCATTTT. The variable domain in full, with the rest retrieved from reference TRBV2 and TRBJ1-5, is EPEVTQTPSHQVTQMGQEVILRCVPISNHLYFYWYRQILGQKVEFLVSFYNNEISEKSEIFDDQFSVERPDGSNFTLKIRSTKLEDSAMYFCASRSSGDNQPQHFGDGTRLSIL.